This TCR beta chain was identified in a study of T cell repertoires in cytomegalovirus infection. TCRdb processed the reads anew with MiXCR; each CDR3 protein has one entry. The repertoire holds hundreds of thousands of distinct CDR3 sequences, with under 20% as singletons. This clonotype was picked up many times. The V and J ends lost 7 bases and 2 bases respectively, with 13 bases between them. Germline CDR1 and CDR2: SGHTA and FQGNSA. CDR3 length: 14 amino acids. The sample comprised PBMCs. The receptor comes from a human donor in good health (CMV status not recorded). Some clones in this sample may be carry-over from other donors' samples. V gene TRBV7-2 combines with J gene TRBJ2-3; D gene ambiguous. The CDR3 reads CASTPPGFTDTQYF. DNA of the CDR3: TGTGCCAGCACCCCACCCGGTTTCACAGATACGCAGTATTTT.